Detailed here is one T cell receptor (beta chain). UMIs were attached via template switching, each with a 6-nucleotide sample barcode. TCRdb reanalyzed the 5' RACE reads and collapses them to one entry per CDR3 protein, without DNA. The table lists approximately 390,000 distinct CDR3 sequences, with 2% to 2.5% in the top ten. The CDR3 is 15 amino acids. Germline CDR1 SGHTA, CDR2 FQGNSA. This entry comes from a study of monozygotic twins with inflammatory bowel disease. The genes are TRBV7-2 and TRBJ2-1. Sequences were obtained from blood. This sequence was found in a human donor with ulcerative colitis or Crohn's disease, or a healthy co-twin of an affected twin (not recorded which). This CDR3 reads CASSLYPSSYNEQFF.